Listed below are T cell receptor beta chains from one sample, sequenced in a study of blood T cell repertoires in COVID-19. Sequencing used immunoSEQ multiplex PCR; TCRdb keeps in-frame clones, though not all of them. Of hundreds of thousands of clones detected, about 90% appear once; the ten largest clones hold around 3.5%. Sample: peripheral blood. The receptors stem from a woman aged 18-30 years who had recovered from COVID-19. CDR3s include the opening cysteine and the closing phenylalanine or tryptophan. Fields, in order: CDR3 DNA, CDR3 protein, clone size, D gene, J gene, V gene. A D gene is named only where the DNA matches it firmly. A clone size is listed for some rows: how often the clone was seen (once, few, many), or a class if it is expanded.

CDR3nt: TGTGCCAGCTCACCAAAATCCCAGGAGACCCAGTACTTC
CDR3aa: CASSPKSQETQYF
abundance: -
d_gene: -
j_gene: TRBJ2-5
v_gene: TRBV18

CDR3nt: TGTGCCAGCAGCTCCGGACTAGCGGGGGTCAATGAGCAGTTCTTC
CDR3aa: CASSSGLAGVNEQFF
abundance: -
d_gene: TRBD2
j_gene: TRBJ2-1
v_gene: TRBV5-5

CDR3nt: TGCAGTGCCGAGGCGGAGAGCGGTTGGCTCTTC
CDR3aa: CSAEAESGWLF
abundance: few
d_gene: -
j_gene: TRBJ2-1
v_gene: TRBV20-1

CDR3nt: TGTGCCAGTAGTATAGGGGGGACAGCGTACAATGAGCAGTTCTTC
CDR3aa: CASSIGGTAYNEQFF
abundance: -
d_gene: TRBD1
j_gene: TRBJ2-1
v_gene: TRBV19

CDR3nt: TGTGCCAGCTCACCGGCAGGGGGTGAGGACATTCAGTACTTC
CDR3aa: CASSPAGGEDIQYF
abundance: -
d_gene: TRBD1
j_gene: TRBJ2-4
v_gene: TRBV18

CDR3nt: TGTGCCAGCAGTGAGCTCAGGGGGCGGGAGCTGTTTTTT
CDR3aa: CASSELRGRELFF
abundance: -
d_gene: TRBD1
j_gene: TRBJ2-2
v_gene: TRBV25-1

CDR3nt: TGTGCCAGCAGCTTAGGGCCCGGGGAGGTAGCTTTCTTT
CDR3aa: CASSLGPGEVAFF
abundance: few
d_gene: -
j_gene: TRBJ1-1
v_gene: TRBV11-3

CDR3nt: TGCGCCAGCAGTACACTAGCGGGAGGGCGGGAGACCCAGTACTTC
CDR3aa: CASSTLAGGRETQYF
abundance: -
d_gene: TRBD2
j_gene: TRBJ2-5
v_gene: TRBV10-2

CDR3nt: TGTGCCACCAGCCCAAGGACAGGGCTCACTGAAGCTTTCTTT
CDR3aa: CATSPRTGLTEAFF
abundance: -
d_gene: TRBD1
j_gene: TRBJ1-1
v_gene: TRBV15

CDR3nt: TGTGCCAGCAGTGACTGGGCCGACAGCGGGGAGCTGTTTTTT
CDR3aa: CASSDWADSGELFF
abundance: once
d_gene: -
j_gene: TRBJ2-2
v_gene: TRBV6-4

CDR3nt: TGTGCCAGCAAAGGGGGTCTCTACAATGAGCAGTTCTTC
CDR3aa: CASKGGLYNEQFF
abundance: -
d_gene: -
j_gene: TRBJ2-1
v_gene: TRBV6-5

CDR3nt: TGTGCCAGCAGTCGGGGACTAGCGGGAGGCGAGACCCAGTACTTC
CDR3aa: CASSRGLAGGETQYF
abundance: -
d_gene: TRBD2
j_gene: TRBJ2-5
v_gene: TRBV6-2/TRBV6-3

CDR3nt: TGTGCCAGCAGCGTGCGGGGTGTATCAGATACGCAGTATTTT
CDR3aa: CASSVRGVSDTQYF
abundance: -
d_gene: -
j_gene: TRBJ2-3
v_gene: TRBV9

CDR3nt: TGTGCCAGCAGCTCGAGGGCTGGTTCGGGAGGGTCCCACAATGAGCAGTTCTTC
CDR3aa: CASSSRAGSGGSHNEQFF
abundance: -
d_gene: TRBD2
j_gene: TRBJ2-1
v_gene: TRBV9

CDR3nt: TGCGCCAGCAGCCCCCTACTAATCGGGGACAATGAGCAGTTCTTC
CDR3aa: CASSPLLIGDNEQFF
abundance: -
d_gene: -
j_gene: TRBJ2-1
v_gene: TRBV4-1

CDR3nt: TGTGCCAGCAGATGCTCGGGGTGCAATGAGCAGTTCTTC
CDR3aa: CASRCSGCNEQFF
abundance: -
d_gene: -
j_gene: TRBJ2-1
v_gene: TRBV12-3/TRBV12-4

CDR3nt: TGTGCCAGTAGTATAGCGGGGACAGATACGCAGTATTTT
CDR3aa: CASSIAGTDTQYF
abundance: -
d_gene: -
j_gene: TRBJ2-3
v_gene: TRBV19

CDR3nt: TGTGCCAGCAGCTTTGCCCGGACAGGGAAGAACTATGGCTACACCTTC
CDR3aa: CASSFARTGKNYGYTF
abundance: -
d_gene: TRBD1
j_gene: TRBJ1-2
v_gene: TRBV7-9

CDR3nt: TGTGCTAGCGGCGGTGGGTACAATGAGCAGTTCTTC
CDR3aa: CASGGGYNEQFF
abundance: few
d_gene: -
j_gene: TRBJ2-1
v_gene: TRBV12-5

CDR3nt: TGTGCCAGCAGCTCTAGGACAGGGAATTCACCCCTCCACTTT
CDR3aa: CASSSRTGNSPLHF
abundance: -
d_gene: TRBD1
j_gene: TRBJ1-6
v_gene: TRBV7-2

CDR3nt: TGCGCCAGCAGCTCGAAACAGGGGAGCCCCTACAATGAGCAGTTCTTC
CDR3aa: CASSSKQGSPYNEQFF
abundance: -
d_gene: TRBD1
j_gene: TRBJ2-1
v_gene: TRBV5-1

CDR3nt: TGTGCCAGCTCACTTAACAGGGCGGACGGGGAGCTGTTTTTT
CDR3aa: CASSLNRADGELFF
abundance: -
d_gene: -
j_gene: TRBJ2-2
v_gene: TRBV18

CDR3nt: TGTGCCAGCAGCCCAGGGCCTACTGAAGCTTTCTTT
CDR3aa: CASSPGPTEAFF
abundance: -
d_gene: -
j_gene: TRBJ1-1
v_gene: TRBV25-1

CDR3nt: TGTGCCAGCAGTTCAACAGGGGACGGGACCCAGTACTTC
CDR3aa: CASSSTGDGTQYF
abundance: -
d_gene: TRBD1
j_gene: TRBJ2-5
v_gene: TRBV7-2

CDR3nt: TGTGCCATCAGCCCTACTAGCGAAGCCTACAATGAGCAGTTCTTC
CDR3aa: CAISPTSEAYNEQFF
abundance: -
d_gene: TRBD2
j_gene: TRBJ2-1
v_gene: TRBV10-3

CDR3nt: TGTGCCAGCGACACTAGCGGGAGCCCCATGAAAGAGACCCAGTACTTC
CDR3aa: CASDTSGSPMKETQYF
abundance: -
d_gene: TRBD2
j_gene: TRBJ2-5
v_gene: TRBV5-8

CDR3nt: TGTGCCAGTAGTTCGGGCGGGAGTTTGAGTCCTTACAATGAGCAGTTCTTC
CDR3aa: CASSSGGSLSPYNEQFF
abundance: -
d_gene: TRBD2
j_gene: TRBJ2-1
v_gene: TRBV19

CDR3nt: TGTGCCAGCAGACGGGGAGGACTGGATACGCAGTATTTT
CDR3aa: CASRRGGLDTQYF
abundance: once
d_gene: -
j_gene: TRBJ2-3
v_gene: TRBV11-3

CDR3nt: TGTGCCTGGAGTGTACGTGGGGGCTTGAGCAATCAGCCCCAGCATTTT
CDR3aa: CAWSVRGGLSNQPQHF
abundance: -
d_gene: -
j_gene: TRBJ1-5
v_gene: TRBV30

CDR3nt: TGTGCTAGTGGTTTGACAGGGCTTAACTATGGCTACACCTTC
CDR3aa: CASGLTGLNYGYTF
abundance: -
d_gene: -
j_gene: TRBJ1-2
v_gene: TRBV12-5

CDR3nt: TGTGCCAGCAGTGAAGCGCTGGCAATGAAACAGTTCTTC
CDR3aa: CASSEALAMKQFF
abundance: once
d_gene: -
j_gene: TRBJ2-1
v_gene: TRBV2